This T cell receptor beta chain was found in a study of blood T cells in healthy people across ages. Study-level findings and limits: Nothing was known about donor CMV status, and this possibly confounded expanded clonotype changes.

A sample-barcoded 5' primer and a J-beta primer mix were used in a second PCR of roughly 6 to 11 cycles. TCRdb used MiXCR to reprocess the 5' RACE reads, holding one entry per CDR3 protein. The sample yields 790,000 or so distinct CDR3 sequences, about 45% seen once. On this clonotype: Its target is unknown.

There were healthy Caucasian individuals from Russia, aged roughly 6 to 95, serving as donors. Isolation yielded PBMCs, at least 7 million per sample, in every case. Samples each yielded at least 6 micrograms of total RNA. CDR3 length equals 14 residues. Germline-derived CDR1 and CDR2 are SGHTA and FQGNSA. Trimming shortened V by 3 bases and J by 2 bases, and 10 bases separated the two germline ends. The specimen sequenced was blood. The rearrangement uses TRBV7-2 and TRBJ2-5, with D perhaps matching TRBD2 (5 bases). The sequence came from a man older than 75 in good health. In DNA form, the CDR3 reads TGTGCCAGCAGCTTGGGAGAGGCGCAAGAGACCCAGTACTTC. Protein: CASSLGEAQETQYF.